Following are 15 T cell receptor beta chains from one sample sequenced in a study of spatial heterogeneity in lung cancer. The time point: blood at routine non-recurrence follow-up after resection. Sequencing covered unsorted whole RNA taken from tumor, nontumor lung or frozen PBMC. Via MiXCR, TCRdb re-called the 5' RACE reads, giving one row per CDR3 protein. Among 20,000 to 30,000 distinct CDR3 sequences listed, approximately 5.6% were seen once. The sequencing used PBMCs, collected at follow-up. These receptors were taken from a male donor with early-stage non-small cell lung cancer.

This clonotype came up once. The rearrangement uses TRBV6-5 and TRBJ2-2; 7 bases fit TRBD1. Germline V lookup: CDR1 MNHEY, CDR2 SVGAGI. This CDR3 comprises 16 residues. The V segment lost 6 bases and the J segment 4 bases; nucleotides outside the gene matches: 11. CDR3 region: CASRLTMTGPTGELFF. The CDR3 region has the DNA TGTGCCAGCAGGTTGACTATGACAGGGCCCACCGGGGAGCTGTTTTTT.

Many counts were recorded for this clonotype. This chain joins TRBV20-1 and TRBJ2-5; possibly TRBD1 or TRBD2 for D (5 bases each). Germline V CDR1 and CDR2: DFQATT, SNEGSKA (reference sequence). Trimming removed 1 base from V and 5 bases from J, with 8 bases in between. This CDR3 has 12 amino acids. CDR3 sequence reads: CSARGGSETQYF. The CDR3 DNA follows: TGCAGTGCTAGAGGGGGGTCGGAGACCCAGTACTTC.

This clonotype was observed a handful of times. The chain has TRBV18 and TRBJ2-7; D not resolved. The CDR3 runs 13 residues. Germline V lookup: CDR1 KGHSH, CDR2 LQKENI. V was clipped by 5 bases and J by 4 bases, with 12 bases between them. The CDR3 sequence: CASSIMKDYEQYF. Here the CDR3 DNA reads TGTGCCAGCTCAATCATGAAGGATTACGAGCAGTACTTC.

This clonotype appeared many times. The CDR3: CAWSLADAETQYF. The CDR3 nucleotides are TGTGCCTGGAGTTTGGCGGACGCAGAGACCCAGTACTTC. This chain uses TRBV30 with TRBJ2-5; D gene ambiguous. Looked up from germline, CDR1 is GTSNPN and CDR2 is SVGIG (reference sequence). Trimming stripped 2 bases from V and 4 bases from J, with 11 bases between. CDR3 size: 13 residues.

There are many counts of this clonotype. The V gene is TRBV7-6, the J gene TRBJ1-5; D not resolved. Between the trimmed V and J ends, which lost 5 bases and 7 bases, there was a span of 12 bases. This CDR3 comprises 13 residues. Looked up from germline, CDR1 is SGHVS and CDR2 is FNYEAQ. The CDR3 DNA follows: TGTGCCAGCAGCCCCAATCCCGTCCAGCCCCAGCATTTT. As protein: CASSPNPVQPQHF.

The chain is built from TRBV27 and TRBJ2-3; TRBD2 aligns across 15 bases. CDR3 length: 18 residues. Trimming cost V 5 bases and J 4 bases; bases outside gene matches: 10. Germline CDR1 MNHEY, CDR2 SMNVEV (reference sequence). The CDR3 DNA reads TGTGCCAGCAGTCCCGGACTAGCGGGAGGGTTCATCCCAGATACGCAGTATTTT. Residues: CASSPGLAGGFIPDTQYF.

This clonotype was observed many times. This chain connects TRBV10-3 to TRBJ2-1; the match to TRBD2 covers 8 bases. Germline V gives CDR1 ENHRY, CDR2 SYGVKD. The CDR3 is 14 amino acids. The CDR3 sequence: CALRTSLAYNEQFF. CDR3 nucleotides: TGTGCTCTTAGGACTAGCCTAGCCTACAATGAGCAGTTCTTC.

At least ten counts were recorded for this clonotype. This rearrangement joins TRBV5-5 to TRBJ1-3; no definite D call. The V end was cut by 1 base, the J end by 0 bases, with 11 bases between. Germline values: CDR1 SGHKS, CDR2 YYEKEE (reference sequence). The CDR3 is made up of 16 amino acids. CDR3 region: CASSLQERTSGNTIYF. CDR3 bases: TGTGCCAGCAGCTTGCAGGAACGTACCTCTGGAAACACCATATATTTT.

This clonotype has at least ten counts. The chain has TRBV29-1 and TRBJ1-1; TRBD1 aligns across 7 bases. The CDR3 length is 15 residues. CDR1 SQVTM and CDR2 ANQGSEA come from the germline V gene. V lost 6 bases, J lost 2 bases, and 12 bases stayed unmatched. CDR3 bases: TGCAGCGTGACGACAACCGGGACAGCCAACACTGAAGCTTTCTTT. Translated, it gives CSVTTTGTANTEAFF. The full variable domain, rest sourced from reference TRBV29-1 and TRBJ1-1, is SAVISQKPSRDICQRGTSLTIQCQVDSQVTMMFWYRQQPGQSLTLIATANQGSEATYESGFVIDKFPISRPNLTFSTLTVSNMSPEDSSIYLCSVTTTGTANTEAFFGQGTRLTVV.

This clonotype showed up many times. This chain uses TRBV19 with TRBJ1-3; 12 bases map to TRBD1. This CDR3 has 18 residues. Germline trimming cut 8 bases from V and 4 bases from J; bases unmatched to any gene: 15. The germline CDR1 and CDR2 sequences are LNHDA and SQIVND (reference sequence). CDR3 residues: CASSRDRGLPGPGNTIYF. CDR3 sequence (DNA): TGTGCCAGTTCACGGGACAGGGGGCTACCGGGGCCGGGAAACACCATATATTTT.

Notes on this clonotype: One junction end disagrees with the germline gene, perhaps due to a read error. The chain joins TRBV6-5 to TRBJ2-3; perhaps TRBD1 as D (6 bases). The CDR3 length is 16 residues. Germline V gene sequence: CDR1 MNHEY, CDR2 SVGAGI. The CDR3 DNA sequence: TGTGCCAGCAGTTATTTTGGGGGCTCTGGCACAGATACGCAGTGTTTT. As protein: CASSYFGGSGTDTQCF.

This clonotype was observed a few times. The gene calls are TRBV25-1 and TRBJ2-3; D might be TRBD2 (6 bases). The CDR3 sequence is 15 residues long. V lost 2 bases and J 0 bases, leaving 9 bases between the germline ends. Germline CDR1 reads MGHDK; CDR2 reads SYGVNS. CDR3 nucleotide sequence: TGTGCCAGCAGTGAAGGGACTCATAGCACAGATACGCAGTATTTT. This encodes CASSEGTHSTDTQYF.

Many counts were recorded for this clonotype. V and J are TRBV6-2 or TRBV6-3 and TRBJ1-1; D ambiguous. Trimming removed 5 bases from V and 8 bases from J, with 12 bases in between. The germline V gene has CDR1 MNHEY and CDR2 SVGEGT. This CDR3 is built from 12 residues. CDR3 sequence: CASSKRTGEAFF. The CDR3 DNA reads TGTGCCAGCAGTAAAAGGACGGGAGAAGCTTTCTTT.

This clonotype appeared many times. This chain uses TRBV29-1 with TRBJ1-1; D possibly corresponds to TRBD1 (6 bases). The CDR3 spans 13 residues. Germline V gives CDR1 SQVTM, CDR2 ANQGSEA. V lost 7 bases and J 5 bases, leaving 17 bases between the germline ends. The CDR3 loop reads CSGTRGRVTEAFF. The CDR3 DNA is TGCAGCGGCACGCGGGGGCGCGTGACTGAAGCTTTCTTT.

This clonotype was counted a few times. CDR3 sequence (DNA): TGCAGTGCTAGGGAGGGGATCACTGAAGCTTTCTTT. It codes for CSAREGITEAFF. The rearrangement joins TRBV20-1 to TRBJ1-1, with a possible D match to TRBD1 (5 bases). The CDR3 spans 12 residues. V was trimmed by 3 bases and J by 4 bases, leaving 9 bases between them. In germline, CDR1 is DFQATT, CDR2 SNEGSKA (reference sequence).